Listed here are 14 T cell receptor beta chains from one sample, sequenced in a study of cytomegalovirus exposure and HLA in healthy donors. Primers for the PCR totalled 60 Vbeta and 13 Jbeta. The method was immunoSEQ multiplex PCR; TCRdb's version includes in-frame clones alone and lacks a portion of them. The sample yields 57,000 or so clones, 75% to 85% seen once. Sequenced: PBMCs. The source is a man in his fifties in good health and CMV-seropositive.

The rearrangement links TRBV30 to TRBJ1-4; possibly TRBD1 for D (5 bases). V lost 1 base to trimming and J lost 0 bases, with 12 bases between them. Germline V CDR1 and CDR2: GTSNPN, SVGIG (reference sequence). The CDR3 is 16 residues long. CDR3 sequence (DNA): TGTGCCTGGAGTGAAGGACACCTATCAACTAATGAAAAACTGTTTTTT. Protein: CAWSEGHLSTNEKLFF.

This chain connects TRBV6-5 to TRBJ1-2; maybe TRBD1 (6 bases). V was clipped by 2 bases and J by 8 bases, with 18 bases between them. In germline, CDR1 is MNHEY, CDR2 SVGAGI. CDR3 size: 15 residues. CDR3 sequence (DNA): TGTGCCAGCAGTTACGTGAGGGGGGGTGGAAAAGGCTACACCTTC. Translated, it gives CASSYVRGGGKGYTF.

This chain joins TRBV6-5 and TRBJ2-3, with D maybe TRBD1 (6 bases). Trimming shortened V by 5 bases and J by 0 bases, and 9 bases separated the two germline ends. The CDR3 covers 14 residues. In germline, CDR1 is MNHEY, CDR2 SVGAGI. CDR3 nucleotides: TGTGCCAGCAGTCGGACAGCTAGCACAGATACGCAGTATTTT. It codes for CASSRTASTDTQYF.

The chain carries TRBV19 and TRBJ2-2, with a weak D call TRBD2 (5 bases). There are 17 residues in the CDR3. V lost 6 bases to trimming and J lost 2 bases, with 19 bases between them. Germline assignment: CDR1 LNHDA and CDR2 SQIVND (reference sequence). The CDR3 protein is CASSPPVGGANTGELFF. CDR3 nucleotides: TGTGCCAGTAGCCCCCCCGTAGGAGGTGCTAACACCGGGGAGCTGTTTTTT.

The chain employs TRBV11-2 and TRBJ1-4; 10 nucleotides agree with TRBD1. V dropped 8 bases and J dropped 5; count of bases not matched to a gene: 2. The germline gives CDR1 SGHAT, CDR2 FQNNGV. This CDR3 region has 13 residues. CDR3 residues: CASGGQGNEKLFF. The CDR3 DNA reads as TGTGCCAGCGGGGGACAGGGGAATGAAAAACTGTTTTTT. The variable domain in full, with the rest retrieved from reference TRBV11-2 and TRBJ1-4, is EAGVAQSPRYKIIEKRQSVAFWCNPISGHATLYWYQQILGQGPKLLIQFQNNGVVDDSQLPKDRFSAERLKGVDSTLKIQPAKLEDSAVYLCASGGQGNEKLFFGSGTQLSVL.

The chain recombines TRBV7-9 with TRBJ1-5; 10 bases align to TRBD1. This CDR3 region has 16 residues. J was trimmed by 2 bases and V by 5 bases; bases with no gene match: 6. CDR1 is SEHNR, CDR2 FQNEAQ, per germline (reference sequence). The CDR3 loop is CASSATGTGGNQPQHF. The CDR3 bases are TGTGCCAGCAGCGCAACCGGGACAGGGGGCAATCAGCCCCAGCATTTT.

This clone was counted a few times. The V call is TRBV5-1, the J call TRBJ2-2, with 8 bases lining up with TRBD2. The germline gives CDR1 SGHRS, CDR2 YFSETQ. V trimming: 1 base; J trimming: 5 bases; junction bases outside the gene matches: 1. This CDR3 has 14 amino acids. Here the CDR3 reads CASSLSSGTGELFF. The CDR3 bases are TGCGCCAGCAGCTTGTCTAGCGGGACCGGGGAGCTGTTTTTT.

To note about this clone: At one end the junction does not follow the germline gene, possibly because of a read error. In DNA form, the CDR3 reads TGTGCCAGCAACTTAGCTTCGGGTGTAATCGGGAGCGGGGCCGGGGAGCTGTTTTTT. This encodes CASNLASGVIGSGAGELFF. The chain combines TRBV7-9 with TRBJ2-2, with TRBD2 identical over 7 bases. Germline V lookup: CDR1 SEHNR, CDR2 FQNEAQ (reference sequence). CDR3 size: 19 residues.

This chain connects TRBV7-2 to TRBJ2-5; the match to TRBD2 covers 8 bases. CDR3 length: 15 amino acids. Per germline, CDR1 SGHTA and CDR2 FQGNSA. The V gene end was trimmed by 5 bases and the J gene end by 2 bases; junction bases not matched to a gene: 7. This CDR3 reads CASSPSGRGQETQYF. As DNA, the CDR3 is TGTGCCAGCAGCCCGAGCGGGAGAGGGCAAGAGACCCAGTACTTC.

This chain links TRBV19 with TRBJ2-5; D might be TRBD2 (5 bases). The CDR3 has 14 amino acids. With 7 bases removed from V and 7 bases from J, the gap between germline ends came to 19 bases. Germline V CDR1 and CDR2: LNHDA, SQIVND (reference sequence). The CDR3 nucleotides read TGTGCCAGTAATGCTCCGGGGTTTGGAGCGACCCAGTACTTC. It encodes CASNAPGFGATQYF. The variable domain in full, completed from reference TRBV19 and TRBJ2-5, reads DGGITQSPKYLFRKEGQNVTLSCEQNLNHDAMYWYRQDPGQGLRLIYYSQIVNDFQKGDIAEGYSVSREKKESFPLTVTSAQKNPTAFYLCASNAPGFGATQYFGPGTRLLVL.

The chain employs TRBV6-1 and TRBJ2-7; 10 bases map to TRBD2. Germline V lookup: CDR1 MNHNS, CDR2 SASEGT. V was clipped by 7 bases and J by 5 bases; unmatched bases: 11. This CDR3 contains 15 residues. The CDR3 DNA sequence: TGTGCCAGCAAGAAGCTAGCGGGAGCGTTCCACGAGCAGTACTTC. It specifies CASKKLAGAFHEQYF.

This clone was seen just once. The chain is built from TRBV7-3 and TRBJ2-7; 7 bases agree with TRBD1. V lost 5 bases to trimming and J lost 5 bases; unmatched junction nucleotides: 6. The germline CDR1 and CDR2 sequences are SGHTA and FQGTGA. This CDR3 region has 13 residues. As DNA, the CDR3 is TGTGCCAGCAGCCACGACAGGGACCACGAGCAGTACTTC. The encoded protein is CASSHDRDHEQYF. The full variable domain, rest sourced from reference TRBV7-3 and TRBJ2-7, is GAGVSQTPSNKVTEKGKYVELRCDPISGHTALYWYRQSLGQGPEFLIYFQGTGAADDSGLPNDRFFAVRPEGSVSTLKIQRTERGDSAVYLCASSHDRDHEQYFGPGTRLTVT.

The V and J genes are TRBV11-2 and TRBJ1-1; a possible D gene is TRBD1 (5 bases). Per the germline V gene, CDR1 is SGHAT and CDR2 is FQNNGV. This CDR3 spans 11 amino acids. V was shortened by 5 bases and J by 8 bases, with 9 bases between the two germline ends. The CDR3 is CASSGRGEAFF. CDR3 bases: TGTGCCAGCAGCGGAAGGGGAGAAGCTTTCTTT.

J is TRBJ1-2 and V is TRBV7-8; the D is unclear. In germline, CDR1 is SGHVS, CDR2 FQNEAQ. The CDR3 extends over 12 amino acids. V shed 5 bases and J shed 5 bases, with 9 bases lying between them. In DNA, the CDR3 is TGTGCCAGCAGCCCCGGTTCTTATGGCTACACCTTC. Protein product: CASSPGSYGYTF.